The 17 T cell receptor beta chains reported below all come from one sample, sequenced in a study of technical replicates of blood from several donors (dated by TCRdb to 2016 to 2017). To prepare the library, the immunoSEQ multiplex PCR assay was applied. The immuneACCESS repertoire file appears here via TCRdb, limited to in-frame rearrangements. These files lack a portion of the clones; in checked studies, under half of the deficit traces to unresolved V genes, and the cause of the others is not known. Within this sample are tens of thousands of clones, with about 96% of them counted one time only. Clones ranked in the top ten supply approximately 0.32% of the sample. The sample consisted of T cells isolated from PBMCs. These receptors originate from a human donor in good health.

The genes are TRBV7-9 and TRBJ2-3, with a possible D match to TRBD2 (5 bases). Germline CDR1 and CDR2: SEHNR and FQNEAQ (reference sequence). The V and J ends lost 1 base and 2 bases respectively, with 10 bases between them. The CDR3 has 15 amino acids. CDR3 in DNA: TGTGCCAGCAGCTTAGTAAGAGGGATCACAGATACGCAGTATTTT. This translates into CASSLVRGITDTQYF.

This chain connects TRBV6-5 to TRBJ1-2; D is unclear. CDR1 and CDR2 from the germline V gene are MNHEY and SVGAGI. The V and J ends lost 0 bases and 5 bases respectively, with 10 bases between them. This CDR3 spans 14 amino acids. As DNA, the CDR3 is TGTGCCAGCAGTTACTCGAAGCAGGTGTATGGCTACACCTTC. Amino acid sequence: CASSYSKQVYGYTF.

The rearrangement joins TRBV27 to TRBJ1-2; 9 bases are a match to TRBD1. V was pared by 6 bases and J by 8 bases, with 10 bases of the junction left unmatched. CDR1 and CDR2 from the germline V gene are MNHEY and SMNVEV (reference sequence). The CDR3 contains 14 residues. CDR3 DNA sequence: TGTGCCAGCAGAGCCGGGACAGGGATTTGGGGCTACACCTTC. Its translation is CASRAGTGIWGYTF.

This chain uses TRBV7-6 with TRBJ1-2, with D maybe TRBD1 (5 bases). The germline V gene encodes CDR1 SGHVS and CDR2 FNYEAQ. The V and J ends lost 1 base and 2 bases respectively, with 8 bases between them. CDR3 length: 14 residues. The CDR3 bases are TGTGCCAGCAGCTTAGGGGGCACCAACTATGGCTACACCTTC. It encodes CASSLGGTNYGYTF.

This chain uses TRBV4-3 with TRBJ2-3, with a possible D match to TRBD2 (6 bases). V shed 4 bases and J shed 2 bases, with 13 bases lying between them. The CDR3 runs to 15 residues. Looked up from germline, CDR1 is LGHNA and CDR2 is YSLEER. CDR3 DNA: TGCGCCAGCAGCCGAGGCGGGGCTGTCACAGATACGCAGTATTTT. This sequence encodes CASSRGGAVTDTQYF.

About this clone itself: Other DNA variants within this sample encode the same CDR3. DNA of the CDR3: TGTGCCAGCAGTTATCGACAGGGCTACGAGCAGTACTTC. It encodes CASSYRQGYEQYF. The rearrangement joins TRBV6-5 to TRBJ2-7; 7 nucleotides align to TRBD1. There are 13 residues in the CDR3. V was pared by 3 bases and J by 3 bases, with 2 bases of the junction left unmatched. The germline CDR1 and CDR2 sequences are MNHEY and SVGAGI.

The rearrangement links TRBV6-5 to TRBJ1-2, with D perhaps TRBD1 (5 bases). The CDR3 totals 13 residues. Germline V gene sequence: CDR1 MNHEY, CDR2 SVGAGI. V was pared by 5 bases and J by 0 bases, with 7 bases between. Written as DNA, the CDR3 is TGTGCCAGCAGTCGGACATCTAACTATGGCTACACCTTC. Protein sequence: CASSRTSNYGYTF.

The genes are TRBV28 and TRBJ2-3; D is possibly TRBD1 (6 bases). The V and J ends lost 6 bases and 6 bases respectively, with 13 bases between them. In germline, CDR1 is MDHEN, CDR2 SYDVKM. The CDR3 has 13 amino acids. CDR3 sequence (DNA): TGTGCCAGCAGAAACAGGGTCATCGATACGCAGTATTTT. It encodes CASRNRVIDTQYF.

V and J are TRBV6-5 and TRBJ2-7; maybe TRBD1 (5 bases). CDR3 length equals 12 residues. Germline values: CDR1 MNHEY, CDR2 SVGAGI. V was cut by 6 bases and J by 4 bases, with 10 bases left in between. The CDR3 loop is CASSLKGYEQYF. CDR3 coding DNA: TGTGCCAGCAGCCTAAAGGGGTACGAGCAGTACTTC.

This chain joins TRBV7-8 and TRBJ2-1; TRBD2 matches at 10 bases. Germline V gives CDR1 SGHVS, CDR2 FQNEAQ. Trimming at V came to 5 bases and at J to 1 base, leaving 8 bases not matched to a gene. The CDR3 totals 17 residues. The CDR3: CASSPSLAGASYNEQFF. The CDR3 nucleotides are TGTGCCAGCAGCCCTTCTCTAGCGGGAGCATCCTACAATGAGCAGTTCTTC.

J is TRBJ2-1 and V is TRBV5-4; D remains unclear. Germline assignment: CDR1 SGHNT and CDR2 YYREEE (reference sequence). Trimming pared 1 base from V and 8 bases from J, leaving 7 bases between. The CDR3 sequence is 12 residues long. The CDR3 here is CASSLSSDEQFF. Written as DNA, the CDR3 is TGTGCCAGCAGCTTGTCTTCTGATGAGCAGTTCTTC.

The chain uses TRBV28 and TRBJ2-2; 14 bases match TRBD2. The CDR3 runs 17 residues. Unmatched junction bases numbered 12, after V lost 11 bases and J lost 4 bases. The germline gives CDR1 MDHEN, CDR2 SYDVKM. CDR3 residues: CASESTSGRAGTGELFF. The DNA for the CDR3 is TGTGCCTCTGAATCGACTAGCGGGAGGGCGGGCACCGGGGAGCTGTTTTTT.

The chain carries TRBV19 and TRBJ1-5; the match to TRBD1 covers 8 bases. The CDR3 covers 13 residues. Germline V gene lookup returns CDR1 LNHDA and CDR2 SQIVND (reference sequence). Germline trimming cut 6 bases from V and 5 bases from J; bases unmatched to any gene: 3. DNA for the CDR3: TGTGCCAGTAGCACGGACAGGGATCAGCCCCAGCATTTT. Protein: CASSTDRDQPQHF.

The V call is TRBV13, the J call TRBJ2-7, with 9 bases aligning to TRBD1. The CDR3 length is 14 residues. The V and J ends lost 0 bases and 3 bases, in that order; junction bases with no gene match: 0. Germline V gene sequence: CDR1 PRHDT, CDR2 FYEKMQ (reference sequence). The CDR3 DNA is TGTGCCAGCAGCTTAGGGGACAGGGGCTACGAGCAGTACTTC. This codes for CASSLGDRGYEQYF.

The J gene is TRBJ2-7, the V gene TRBV28; D may be TRBD2 (6 bases). The V and J ends lost 1 base and 1 base respectively, with 11 bases between them. The germline gives CDR1 MDHEN, CDR2 SYDVKM. This CDR3 comprises 15 residues. The CDR3 sequence: CASSLFREKSYEQYF. The DNA of the CDR3 is TGTGCCAGCAGTTTATTCCGGGAGAAGTCCTACGAGCAGTACTTC.

The rearrangement uses TRBV9 and TRBJ1-2; no firm D call. Germline CDR1 SGDLS, CDR2 YYNGEE. The ends were cut back, 3 bases at V and 0 bases at J, with 6 bases in the middle. The CDR3 is 13 residues long. The CDR3 DNA reads TGTGCCAGCAGCGACGGAGCTAACTATGGCTACACCTTC. Its protein product is CASSDGANYGYTF.

This chain uses TRBV7-8 with TRBJ1-2, with D unclear. Per germline, CDR1 SGHVS and CDR2 FQNEAQ. Trimming took off 3 bases at V and 5 bases at J, with 10 bases between the two ends. CDR3 length: 13 residues. The CDR3 protein is CASSLSVRYGYTF. In nucleotides, the CDR3 is TGTGCCAGCAGCTTGAGTGTTCGGTATGGCTACACCTTC. The full variable domain, with the rest looked up from reference TRBV7-8 and TRBJ1-2, is GAGVSQSPRYKVAKRGQDVALRCDPISGHVSLFWYQQALGQGPEFLTYFQNEAQLDKSGLPSDRFFAERPEGSVSTLKIQRTQQEDSAVYLCASSLSVRYGYTFGSGTRLTVV.